This passage covers 8 T cell receptor beta chains from one sample sequenced in a study of metastatic and nonmetastatic thyroid tumors. With MiXCR, TCRdb reprocessed the PCR reads. The data show approximately 74,000 clones, around 14% seen once. Not a single patient had been given any form of treatment at any point before undergoing thyroid surgery. The sequencing sample was made of blood. The receptor set was obtained from a male donor with papillary thyroid cancer or a benign thyroid nodule (not recorded which). Some clones in this sample may be carry-over from other donors' samples.

This clone was seen repeatedly, ten times or more. The V gene is TRBV30, the J gene TRBJ2-7; D uncertain. CDR1 and CDR2 from the germline V gene are GTSNPN and SVGIG (reference sequence). CDR3 length: 11 residues. With 3 bases removed from V and 7 bases from J, the gap between germline ends came to 10 bases. The CDR3 loop reads CAWSVVREQYF. CDR3 bases: TGTGCCTGGAGCGTTGTCCGAGAGCAGTACTTC.

To note about this clone: The junction shows a germline mismatch at one end, possibly a read error. V and J are TRBV20-1 and TRBJ2-7; no definite D call. Per germline, CDR1 DFQATT and CDR2 SNEGSKA (reference sequence). The CDR3 has 13 amino acids. CDR3 amino acids: CSARKAAIYEHYF. In DNA form, the CDR3 reads TGCAGTGCTAGAAAGGCAGCCATCTACGAGCATTACTTC.

This clone was seen a handful of times. The J gene is TRBJ2-3, the V gene TRBV27; D gene uncertain. This CDR3 comprises 14 residues. Germline CDR1 reads MNHEY; CDR2 reads SMNVEV (reference sequence). The ends were cut back, 2 bases at V and 0 bases at J, with 6 bases in the middle. The CDR3 reads CASSLGGSTDTQYF. In DNA, the CDR3 is TGTGCCAGCAGTTTAGGCGGTAGCACAGATACGCAGTATTTT.

Remarks on this clone: This could be a read error, since a much larger clone is one nucleotide away. The V and J genes are TRBV18 and TRBJ2-1, with 8 bases identical to TRBD2. Germline assignment: CDR1 KGHSH and CDR2 LQKENI. The CDR3 contains 16 residues. Unmatched junction bases numbered 11, after V lost 4 bases and J lost 6 bases. The CDR3 DNA reads TGTGCCAGCTCACTTCCCGGGACTAGAGGGGGCAATGAGCAGTTCTTC. Its translation: CASSLPGTRGGNEQFF.

This clone occurred many times. The chain carries TRBV7-9 and TRBJ2-7; weak D call: TRBD2 (6 bases). Per the germline V gene, CDR1 is SEHNR and CDR2 is FQNEAQ (reference sequence). This CDR3 has 14 residues. Trimming shortened V by 3 bases and J by 0 bases, and 9 bases separated the two germline ends. The CDR3, as DNA: TGTGCCAGCAGCTTCGGGGGTACCTCCTACGAGCAGTACTTC. Its protein is CASSFGGTSYEQYF.

This clone has at least ten counts. The chain carries TRBV4-1 and TRBJ2-1; 8 nucleotides line up with TRBD2. Germline V CDR1 and CDR2: MGHRA, YSYEKL. CDR3 length: 14 residues. V lost 4 bases and J lost 8; bases outside the gene matches: 7. The CDR3 DNA follows: TGCGCCAGCAGCCTTACGGGAGGGGACGATGAGCAGTTCTTC. Residues: CASSLTGGDDEQFF.

This clone came up many times. This rearrangement joins TRBV20-1 to TRBJ2-7, with 12 positions matching TRBD2. The CDR3 is 15 amino acids. With 5 bases clipped from V and 2 bases from J, the junction kept 7 bases outside the gene matches. CDR1 and CDR2 from the germline V gene are DFQATT and SNEGSKA (reference sequence). In DNA form, the CDR3 reads TGCAGTGCTCCACGGACTAGCGGGGCACCCTACGAGCAGTACTTC. Translating it yields CSAPRTSGAPYEQYF.

The genes are TRBV5-1 and TRBJ2-1; 7 nucleotides agree with TRBD2. V shed 5 bases, J shed 6 bases, and the junction held 17 bases outside the gene matches. CDR1 is SGHRS, CDR2 YFSETQ, per germline. The length of the CDR3 is 17 residues. CDR3: CASRTEGGLAVLNEQFF. In DNA form, the CDR3 reads TGCGCCAGCAGGACGGAGGGAGGCCTAGCGGTACTCAATGAGCAGTTCTTC.